Listed below are T cell receptor beta chains from one sample, sequenced in a study of T-cell reconstitution after alpha-beta-depleted transplantation in children. MiXCR, run by TCRdb on the PCR reads, gives a single entry per CDR3 protein. Of around 240,000 distinct CDR3 sequences listed, roughly 8.2% are singletons. The sequencing used PBMCs, mostly from graft donor cells, collected 180 days after TCRalphabeta/CD19-depleted stem cell transplant. The receptors shown here come from a male patient aged 10-17 years who had a stem cell transplant for acute lymphoblastic leukemia, so the T cells may come from the graft donor. Each CDR3 is given with its conserved first and last residue.

j_call v_call cdr3_aa
TRBJ1-6 TRBV6-5 CASSYQATGAGSPLHF
TRBJ2-2 TRBV13 CASSLAGLAPSRRELFF
TRBJ2-7 TRBV5-5 CASSLVGRTYEQYF
TRBJ2-5 TRBV3-1 CASSQVGGASAQETQYF
TRBJ2-7 TRBV2 CASSEAEVYEQYF
TRBJ2-7 TRBV5-1 CASSSQGLEQYF
TRBJ2-1 TRBV4-1 CASSYKPGTLGGEQFF
TRBJ2-7 TRBV11-2 CASSLPSGTGVLAGLYEQYF
TRBJ2-1 TRBV2 CASRVQGIMDEQFF
TRBJ2-1 TRBV28 CASSLGGLAGENEQFF
TRBJ2-1 TRBV9 CASSGSGGRRNEQFF
TRBJ2-4 TRBV27 CASSIPPPGNIQYF
TRBJ2-7 TRBV14 CASSQEWGPYEQYF
TRBJ2-1 TRBV24-1 CAPSGGYHEQFF
TRBJ2-1 TRBV7-6 CASSLELAGGHSYNEQFF
TRBJ2-5 TRBV9 CASSSPRTSVQETQYF
TRBJ1-5 TRBV7-8 CASSDKGWSLSNQPQHF
TRBJ1-2 TRBV12-5 CASGLVLKGQNYGYTF
TRBJ1-2 TRBV14 CASSQEARDKGGSDYGYTF
TRBJ2-2 TRBV2 CASSDWGELFF
TRBJ1-5 TRBV12-3/TRBV12-4 CASSPFFGSNQPQHF
TRBJ1-1 TRBV12-3/TRBV12-4 CASRIQGTEAFF
TRBJ2-7 TRBV28 CASSLSPRGGRYF
TRBJ2-1 TRBV6-2/TRBV6-3 CASSYGGGYNEQFF
TRBJ1-2 TRBV12-5 CASGLVSGQGNYGYTF
TRBJ2-3 TRBV20-1 CSASFRDRGTDTQYF
TRBJ2-1 TRBV19 CASISGGAGSSYNEQFF
TRBJ2-2 TRBV7-2 CASTDTSGELFF
TRBJ2-7 TRBV11-2 CASSSPSHEQYF
TRBJ1-1 TRBV11-1 CASSLVRGHTEAFF
TRBJ2-5 TRBV18 CASSLRGLAEETQYF
TRBJ1-4 TRBV10-3 CAISVDDRANEKLFF
TRBJ1-6 TRBV12-3/TRBV12-4 CASSLGTGSYNSPLHF
TRBJ1-3 TRBV25-1 CASSELGRGTGNTIYF
TRBJ2-7 TRBV25-1 CASKESSYEQYF
TRBJ2-5 TRBV7-9 CASSLGTSFRETQYF
TRBJ2-1 TRBV10-2 CASSGYSGTGVPEQFF